This T cell receptor (beta chain) stems from a study of T cell repertoires in cytomegalovirus infection. Across the whole study: It was recently identified HLA-C-restricted and well-studied HLA-B-restricted CMV epitopes that the study used. Public TCR beta signatures marked donors with CMV infection and the matching HLA.

TCRdb fed the reads into MiXCR, producing one record per CDR3 protein. The table shows under 500,000 distinct CDR3 sequences, with approximately 46% occurring only once. Study-wide results and limits: Across the ex vivo response, the dominant clonotypes were HLA-C-restricted CMV-specific TCR beta clonotypes. Carriage of CMV together with the relevant HLA was identifiable through cumulative public TCR beta family frequency.

Germline V gene sequence: CDR1 SEHNR, CDR2 FQNEAQ (reference sequence). The V and J ends lost 6 bases and 5 bases respectively, with 10 bases between them. This CDR3 region has 12 residues. This clonotype was observed a few times. Its specificity is unknown. The starting material was cultured PBMCs, obtained from culture after CMV antigen stimulation. The chain uses TRBV7-9 and TRBJ1-1, with D perhaps matching TRBD1 (6 bases). The TCR sequence derives from a human donor in good health (CMV status not recorded). Some clones in this sample may be carry-over from other donors' samples. The CDR3 nucleotides read TGTGCCAGCAGGCCAGGGGTAACTGAAGCTTTCTTT. Translation gives CASRPGVTEAFF.